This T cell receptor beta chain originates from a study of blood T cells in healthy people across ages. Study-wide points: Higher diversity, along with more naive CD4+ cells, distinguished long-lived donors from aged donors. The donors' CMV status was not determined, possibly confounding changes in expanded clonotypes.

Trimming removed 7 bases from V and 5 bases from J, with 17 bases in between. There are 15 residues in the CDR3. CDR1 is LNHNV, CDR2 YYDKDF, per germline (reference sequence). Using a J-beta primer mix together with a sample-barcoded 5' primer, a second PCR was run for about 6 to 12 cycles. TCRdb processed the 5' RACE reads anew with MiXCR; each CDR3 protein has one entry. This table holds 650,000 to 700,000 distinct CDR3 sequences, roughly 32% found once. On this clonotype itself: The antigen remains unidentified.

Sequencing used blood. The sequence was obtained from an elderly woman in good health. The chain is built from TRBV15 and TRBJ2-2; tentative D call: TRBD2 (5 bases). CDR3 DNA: TGTGCCACCACCCCGTCGCGGGCAAGGACCGGGGAGCTGTTTTTT. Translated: CATTPSRARTGELFF.